The 7 T cell receptor beta chains below were found in one sample sequenced in a study of T cells in Graves' hyperthyroidism and ophthalmopathy. TCR beta CDR3 region amplification was performed from RNA transcripts. The HTBI primer set drove a first-round RT-PCR of the TCR CDR3. TCRdb reprocessed the multiplex PCR reads with MiXCR, giving one entry per CDR3 protein. This sample has some 650,000 distinct CDR3 sequences, with 16% found just once. The source material was blood. These receptors all stem from a middle-aged woman with Graves' ophthalmopathy.

This clonotype was seen ten or more times. The gene calls are TRBV12-3 or TRBV12-4 and TRBJ2-3, with D possibly being TRBD2 (5 bases). The V gene lost 7 bases and the J gene lost 0 bases, with 11 bases spanning the gap. The CDR3 contains 14 residues. DNA for the CDR3: TGTGCCAGCACCCCAGGACTGAGCACAGATACGCAGTATTTT. It specifies CASTPGLSTDTQYF.

This clonotype was recorded many times. This chain links TRBV7-3 with TRBJ2-1; D may correspond to TRBD1 or TRBD2 (5 bases each). The CDR3 loop spans 17 amino acids. Trimming shortened V by 5 bases and J by 5 bases, and 22 bases separated the two germline ends. Germline V gene lookup returns CDR1 SGHTA and CDR2 FQGTGA. CDR3 amino acids: CASSPEEGERQNNEQFF. CDR3 DNA: TGTGCCAGCAGCCCGGAGGAAGGGGAACGGCAAAACAATGAGCAGTTCTTC.

This clonotype was recorded once. Given a much more abundant clone one base away, this may be a read error. V is TRBV6-9 and J is TRBJ2-5, with TRBD2 matching over 9 bases. The CDR3 consists of 15 residues. The V and J ends lost 2 bases and 9 bases, in that order; junction bases with no gene match: 10. Germline V CDR1 and CDR2: MNHGY, SVAAGI. Here the CDR3 reads CASSYTLAGLEAQYF. The CDR3 region has the DNA TGTGCCAGCAGTTATACCCTAGCGGGGCTCGAGGCCCAGTACTTC.

This clonotype was recorded at least ten times. The CDR3 loop reads CAWSVLPVRQYF. The CDR3 DNA reads TGTGCCTGGAGTGTGCTACCGGTCCGGCAATATTTT. The chain couples TRBV30 to TRBJ1-3; unclear D gene. The CDR3 runs to 12 residues. V lost 0 bases and J 15 bases, leaving 15 bases between the germline ends. Looked up from germline, CDR1 is GTSNPN and CDR2 is SVGIG (reference sequence).

This chain joins TRBV19 and TRBJ1-1; TRBD1 agrees at 7 bases. Per germline, CDR1 LNHDA and CDR2 SQIVND (reference sequence). J was trimmed by 6 bases and V by 7 bases; bases with no gene match: 5. There are 12 residues in the CDR3. The CDR3 reads CASNIRGSEAFF. CDR3 nucleotide sequence: TGTGCCAGTAATATCAGGGGGTCTGAAGCTTTCTTT. Variable domain in full (rest from reference TRBV19 and TRBJ1-1): DGGITQSPKYLFRKEGQNVTLSCEQNLNHDAMYWYRQDPGQGLRLIYYSQIVNDFQKGDIAEGYSVSREKKESFPLTVTSAQKNPTAFYLCASNIRGSEAFFGQGTRLTVV.

Many counts were recorded for this clonotype. The chain combines TRBV27 with TRBJ2-3; D perhaps matches TRBD1 (5 bases). The CDR3 contains 16 residues. V was pared by 2 bases and J by 2 bases, with 14 bases between. Germline assignment: CDR1 MNHEY and CDR2 SMNVEV (reference sequence). The CDR3: CASSLIRSRATDTQYF. CDR3 coding DNA: TGTGCCAGCAGTTTAATCCGCTCCAGGGCCACAGATACGCAGTATTTT.

The chain has TRBV2 and TRBJ1-3; D is uncertain. V dropped 5 bases and J dropped 1 base, with 9 bases sitting between them. Germline V gene lookup returns CDR1 SNHLY and CDR2 FYNNEI. The CDR3 sequence is 14 residues long. This CDR3 reads CASSSQFSGNTIYF. DNA of the CDR3: TGTGCCAGCAGTAGTCAGTTTTCTGGAAACACCATATATTTT. Drawing the rest from reference TRBV2 and TRBJ1-3, the complete variable domain is EPEVTQTPSHQVTQMGQEVILRCVPISNHLYFYWYRQILGQKVEFLVSFYNNEISEKSEIFDDQFSVERPDGSNFTLKIRSTKLEDSAMYFCASSSQFSGNTIYFGEGSWLTVV.